The clone carrying this T cell receptor (beta chain) occurred a few times. Construction of the TCRbeta library involved unique molecular identifiers. TCRdb re-derived calls from the PCR reads in MiXCR, one entry per CDR3 protein. Of over 300,000 distinct CDR3 sequences listed, about 9.3% were seen once; the top ten hold about 2.3%. Germline lookup yields CDR1 SGHTA and CDR2 FQGNSA. The CDR3 runs to 17 residues. V lost 4 bases and J lost 0; bases outside the gene matches: 10. This record comes from a study of T-cell reconstitution after alpha-beta-depleted transplantation in children. Sequenced material: PBMCs from the stem cell graft donor, taken from the stem cell graft. The clonotype originates from a human donor who donated a stem cell graft to a child with acute lymphoblastic leukemia. The rearrangement uses TRBV7-2 and TRBJ2-5; 8 bases match TRBD2. The CDR3 protein is CASSSPFSGKYQETQYF. Here the CDR3 DNA reads TGTGCCAGCAGCTCCCCCTTTAGCGGGAAGTACCAAGAGACCCAGTACTTC.